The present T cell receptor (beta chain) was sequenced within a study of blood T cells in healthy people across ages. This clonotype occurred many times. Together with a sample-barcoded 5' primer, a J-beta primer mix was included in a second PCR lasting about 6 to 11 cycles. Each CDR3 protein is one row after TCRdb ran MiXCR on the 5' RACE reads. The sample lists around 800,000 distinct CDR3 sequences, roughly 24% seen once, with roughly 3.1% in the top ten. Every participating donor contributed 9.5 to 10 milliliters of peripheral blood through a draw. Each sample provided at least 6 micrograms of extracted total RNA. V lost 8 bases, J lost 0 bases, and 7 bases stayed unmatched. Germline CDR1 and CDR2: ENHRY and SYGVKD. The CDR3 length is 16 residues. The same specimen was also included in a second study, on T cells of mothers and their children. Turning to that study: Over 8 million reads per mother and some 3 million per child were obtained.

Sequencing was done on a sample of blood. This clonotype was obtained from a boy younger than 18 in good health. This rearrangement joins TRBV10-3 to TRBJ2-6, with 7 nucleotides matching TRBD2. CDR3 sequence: CAISGGGDSGANVLTF. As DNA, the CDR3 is TGTGCCATCTCGGGAGGAGGAGACTCTGGGGCCAACGTCCTGACTTTC.